Described below is a single TCR beta chain sequence and its context. The PCR made use of 60 Vbeta and 13 Jbeta primers. The table came from immunoSEQ multiplex PCR; TCRdb's copy has only in-frame clones and leaves some out. The sample records 140,000 to 150,000 clones, roughly 79% being singletons. Regarding donors, all were healthy bone marrow donors. This entry comes from a study of cytomegalovirus exposure and HLA in healthy donors. The CDR3 spans 11 residues. Germline CDR1 is SNHLY and CDR2 is FYNNEI. With 5 bases removed from V and 5 bases from J, the gap between germline ends came to 6 bases. The sequence came from a woman aged 40 to 50 in good health and CMV-seropositive. The chain recombines TRBV2 with TRBJ2-5, with D uncertain. The specimen was PBMCs. CDR3 residues: CASSILETQYF. The CDR3 DNA follows: TGTGCCAGCAGTATACTGGAGACCCAGTACTTC.